This T cell receptor beta chain comes out of a study of T cell responses to AZD1222 COVID-19 vaccine. The study, taken as a whole, reports: Nearly half of spike-specific TCRs reportedly target variant regions that are unmutated in the B.1.351 and B.1.1.7 variants. The study found Spike-specific TCR breadth and depth rose after two AZD1222 doses. Across the whole spike, CD4 TCRs peaked at regions 160-218 and 743-854.

This table comes from immunoSEQ multiplex PCR, and its TCRdb copy is limited to in-frame clones, with some not included. The repertoire holds roughly 130,000 clones, with approximately 86% as singletons. Germline CDR1 and CDR2: SNHLY and FYNNEI. Trimming took 9 bases from V and 2 from J, leaving 13 bases between them. This CDR3 is 13 amino acids long. In regard to this clone: Its specificity is unknown.

This sequence joins TRBV2 and TRBJ1-1; the D gene is possibly TRBD1 (5 bases). The sequence was obtained from an adult in good health. This sample comprised peripheral blood, obtained on day 0 of AZD1222 vaccination. CDR3 nucleotides: TGTGCCAGTACACCGACAGTTAACACTGAAGCTTTCTTT. As protein: CASTPTVNTEAFF. Based on the CDR3 plus reference TRBV2 and TRBJ1-1, the full variable domain is EPEVTQTPSHQVTQMGQEVILRCVPISNHLYFYWYRQILGQKVEFLVSFYNNEISEKSEIFDDQFSVERPDGSNFTLKIRSTKLEDSAMYFCASTPTVNTEAFFGQGTRLTVV.